The TCR beta chain described here comes from a study of beta chain features in type 1 diabetes. Whole-study findings and limits: Researchers cautioned that cDNA sequencing could over-represent cells with high TCR expression. A definitive answer on HLA type influencing TCRB rearrangement was not reached here.

It was via CD45RO/CCR7/CD25/CD127/CD95/CD27 that CD4+ naive, central memory, regulatory and stem cell-like memory cells were sorted. This clone occurred a few times. Its antigen is not identified. The whole isolated RNA underwent reverse transcription, so sequencing captured expressed TCRB transcripts. The average read count of naive, central memory and regulatory T cell samples was several million. Measured with immunoSEQ multiplex PCR; TCRdb has only the in-frame clones, and not every one. The repertoire holds around 160,000 clones, with roughly 50% as singletons. Sequenced input: Tregs from blood. The TCR was taken from a man younger than 35 in good health.

CDR3 coding DNA: TGCGCCGCTAGCCTGACTAGCGGGAGCACAGATACGCAGTATTTT. As protein: CAASLTSGSTDTQYF. The V gene is TRBV4-3, the J gene TRBJ2-3; 10 positions match TRBD2. This CDR3 is 15 amino acids long. Germline V gene lookup returns CDR1 LGHNA and CDR2 YSLEER. V trimming: 11 bases; J trimming: 0 bases; junction bases outside the gene matches: 8.